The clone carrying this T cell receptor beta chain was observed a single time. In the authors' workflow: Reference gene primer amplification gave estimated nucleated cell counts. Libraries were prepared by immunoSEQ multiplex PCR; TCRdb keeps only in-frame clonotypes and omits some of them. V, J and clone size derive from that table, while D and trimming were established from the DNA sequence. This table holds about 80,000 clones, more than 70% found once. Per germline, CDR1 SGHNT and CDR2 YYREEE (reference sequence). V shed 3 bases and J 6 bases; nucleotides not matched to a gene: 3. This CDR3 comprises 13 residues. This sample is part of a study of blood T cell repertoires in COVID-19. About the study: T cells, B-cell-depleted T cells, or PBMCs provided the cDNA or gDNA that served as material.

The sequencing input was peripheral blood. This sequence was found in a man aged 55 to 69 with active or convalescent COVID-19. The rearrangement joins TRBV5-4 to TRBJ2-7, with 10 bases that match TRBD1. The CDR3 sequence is CASSWDRGSEQYF. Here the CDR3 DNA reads TGTGCCAGCAGCTGGGACAGGGGATCCGAGCAGTACTTC. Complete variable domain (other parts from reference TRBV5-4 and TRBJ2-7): ETGVTQSPTHLIKTRGQQVTLRCSSQSGHNTVSWYQQALGQGPQFIFQYYREEENGRGNFPPRFSGLQFPNYSSELNVNALELDDSALYLCASSWDRGSEQYFGPGTRLTVT.